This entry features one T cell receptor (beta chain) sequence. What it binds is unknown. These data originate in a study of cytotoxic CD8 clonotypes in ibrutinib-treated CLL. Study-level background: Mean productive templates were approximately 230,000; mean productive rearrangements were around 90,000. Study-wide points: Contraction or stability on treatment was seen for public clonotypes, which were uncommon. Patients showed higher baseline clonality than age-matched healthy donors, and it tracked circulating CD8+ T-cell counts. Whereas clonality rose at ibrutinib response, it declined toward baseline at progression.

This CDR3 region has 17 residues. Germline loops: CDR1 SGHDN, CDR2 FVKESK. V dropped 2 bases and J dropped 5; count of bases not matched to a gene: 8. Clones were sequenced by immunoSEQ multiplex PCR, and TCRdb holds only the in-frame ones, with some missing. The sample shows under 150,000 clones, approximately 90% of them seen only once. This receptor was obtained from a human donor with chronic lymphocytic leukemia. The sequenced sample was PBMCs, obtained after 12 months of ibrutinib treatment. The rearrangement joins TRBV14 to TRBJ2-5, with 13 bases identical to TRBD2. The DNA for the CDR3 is TGTGCCAGCAGCCAATTTGCGGGACTAGCGGGACTGGAGACCCAGTACTTC. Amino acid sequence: CASSQFAGLAGLETQYF.